This T cell receptor (beta chain) was sequenced in a study of brain T cells in children with intractable seizures. The time point denotes: blood from clinic visit 5 months post-surgery; TSC patient then seizure free. Only cases whose brain tissue showed the highest T cell transcript signatures were sequenced. The CDR3 runs 14 residues. Per the germline V gene, CDR1 is SGHRS and CDR2 is YFSETQ. V was cut by 0 bases and J by 9 bases, with 13 bases left in between. Using immunoSEQ multiplex PCR, the repertoire was profiled, and TCRdb retains in-frame clones only, with some absent. The sample has approximately 330,000 clones, roughly 92% seen once.

This TCR was recovered from a boy in the first two years of life with tuberous sclerosis and intractable seizures. The chain links TRBV5-1 to TRBJ1-5; perhaps TRBD1 as D (5 bases). The source was peripheral blood, collected roughly 5 months after surgery. CDR3 nucleotides: TGCGCCAGCAGCTTGGGGCACTTGGGGGGGCCCCAGCATTTT. This codes for CASSLGHLGGPQHF. The full variable domain, its missing parts supplied by reference TRBV5-1 and TRBJ1-5, is KAGVTQTPRYLIKTRGQQVTLSCSPISGHRSVSWYQQTPGQGLQFLFEYFSETQRNKGNFPGRFSGRQFSNSRSEMNVSTLELGDSALYLCASSLGHLGGPQHFGDGTRLSIL.